This record concerns one T cell receptor beta chain sequence. What it binds is not known. Tregs were sorted as CD4+CD25+CD127-/low cells. In germline, CDR1 is MGHRA, CDR2 YSYEKL. V lost 1 base to trimming and J lost 8 bases, with 12 bases between them. The CDR3 has 14 amino acids. After constant-region reverse-primer amplification, full-length variable regions underwent semi-nested PCR with Nested Universal Primer A. TCRdb analysed the 5' RACE reads with MiXCR anew, one entry per CDR3 protein. The table has 4,900 or so distinct CDR3 sequences, 72% seen once; the top ten hold roughly 4%. General observations from the study: Greatest tumor Treg TCR overlap was with tumor naive CD4+ cells.

The sequence was obtained from a female donor with breast cancer. The sequenced sample was Tregs sorted from blood. The chain is built from TRBV4-1 and TRBJ2-1; D uncertain. CDR3 DNA sequence: TGCGCCAGCAGCCAAGTTGGCTTGGGCGATGAGCAGTTCTTC. Residues: CASSQVGLGDEQFF.